These 2 T cell receptor beta chains were all obtained from the same sample, sequenced in a study of response to subunit inactivated influenza vaccine. TCRdb itself ran the RT-PCR reads through MiXCR, one entry per CDR3 protein. This table has over 400,000 distinct CDR3 sequences, 10% to 15% appearing once. Sequencing was performed on PBMCs from blood, taken about 40 days after vaccination. These receptors all come from a middle-aged man who received an inactivated influenza vaccine.

A few counts support this clonotype. The genes are TRBV7-9 and TRBJ2-5; tentatively, D is TRBD2 (6 bases). Germline V gene sequence: CDR1 SEHNR, CDR2 FQNEAQ (reference sequence). The V end lost 6 bases, the J end lost 5 bases, and 16 bases lay between the germline ends. The CDR3 has 14 residues. The CDR3 region has the DNA TGTGCCAGCAGACTCCAGGGTGGGGGGGAGACCCAGTACTTC. This encodes CASRLQGGGETQYF.

At least ten counts were recorded for this clonotype. V gene TRBV12-3 or TRBV12-4 combines with J gene TRBJ1-2; 7 positions agree with TRBD1. Trimming cost V 1 base and J 6 bases; bases outside gene matches: 2. CDR3 length: 13 residues. CDR3 protein: CASSLVGTDGYTF. DNA of the CDR3: TGTGCCAGCAGTTTAGTTGGGACAGATGGCTACACCTTC.